This is a list of T cell receptor beta chains from one sample in a study of blood T cell repertoires in COVID-19. The data were produced by immunoSEQ multiplex PCR, yet TCRdb's version contains in-frame clones alone and is incomplete. The table records a few hundred thousand clones, roughly 90% of them present only once. Material for sequencing was peripheral blood. The receptors stem from a woman in her fifties or sixties with COVID-19, enrolled during active disease. CDR3s include the opening cysteine and the closing phenylalanine or tryptophan. A D gene is named only where the DNA matches it firmly. Rows give clone size only sometimes, using once, few, many, or a class for an expanded clone.

J gene | V gene | clone size | D gene | CDR3 DNA | CDR3 protein
TRBJ1-5 | TRBV7-9 | NA | NA | TGTGCCAGCAGTTCCTCTTACGGGGGGCGCGATCAGCCCCAGCATTTT | CASSSSYGGRDQPQHF
TRBJ1-4 | TRBV4-2 | NA | NA | TGTGCCAGCAGCCAAGAAATGGGCGAAAAACTGTTTTTT | CASSQEMGEKLFF
TRBJ1-1 | TRBV11-2 | few | NA | TGTGCCAGCAGCTTAAGAAGGGGGACTGAAGCTTTCTTT | CASSLRRGTEAFF
TRBJ1-5 | TRBV7-2 | once | NA | TGTGCCAGCAGCTCCGAGGGATCCCAGCCCCAGCATTTT | CASSSEGSQPQHF
TRBJ1-1 | TRBV9 | NA | NA | TGTGCCAGCAGCGTAGACGGGTGGGGAGGCCGTGAAGCTTTCTTT | CASSVDGWGGREAFF
TRBJ1-2 | TRBV29-1 | NA | NA | TGCAGCGCCCCCGCGCAGGGGCTCTATGGCTACACCTTC | CSAPAQGLYGYTF
TRBJ2-1 | TRBV25-1 | NA | TRBD1 | TGTGCCAGCAGTTTCGCCGGGACAGGTAGTAGGCGGCAGTTCTTC | CASSFAGTGSRRQFF
TRBJ1-1 | TRBV5-1 | NA | NA | TGCGCCAGCAGCTCCTTTGGAGGTACTGAAGCTTTCTTT | CASSSFGGTEAFF
TRBJ1-3 | TRBV19 | NA | NA | TGTGCCAGTAGTATGTCGGTCGGGTCGGCTGGAAACACCATATATTTT | CASSMSVGSAGNTIYF
TRBJ2-3 | TRBV4-2 | NA | TRBD1 | TGTGCCAGCAGCCAAGTTGTGGGGCAGGGGGCCCCAGATACGCAGTATTTT | CASSQVVGQGAPDTQYF
TRBJ1-5 | TRBV11-2 | NA | NA | TGTGCCAGCAGCTTAGACCTGGGGAGGGGGGTCAATCAGCCCCAGCATTTT | CASSLDLGRGVNQPQHF
TRBJ1-1 | TRBV6-2/TRBV6-3 | few | NA | TGTGCCAGCAGTTACTCAACTTCACACACTGAAGCTTTCTTT | CASSYSTSHTEAFF
TRBJ1-3 | TRBV20-1 | NA | TRBD1 | TGCAGTGCTAGTTGGGCGACAGGGGCAAGCTCTGGAAACACCATATATTTT | CSASWATGASSGNTIYF
TRBJ2-3 | TRBV6-6 | NA | TRBD1 | TGTGCCAGCAGTCAACCAGACAGGGGAGCGACAGATACGCAGTATTTT | CASSQPDRGATDTQYF
TRBJ1-4 | TRBV3-1/TRBV3-2 | NA | NA | TGTGCCAGCAGCCTCAGGGCAACTAATGAAAAACTGTTTTTT | CASSLRATNEKLFF
TRBJ1-5 | TRBV2 | NA | NA | TGTGCCAGCAGTGTGGCAGGTGATCAGCCCCAGCATTTT | CASSVAGDQPQHF